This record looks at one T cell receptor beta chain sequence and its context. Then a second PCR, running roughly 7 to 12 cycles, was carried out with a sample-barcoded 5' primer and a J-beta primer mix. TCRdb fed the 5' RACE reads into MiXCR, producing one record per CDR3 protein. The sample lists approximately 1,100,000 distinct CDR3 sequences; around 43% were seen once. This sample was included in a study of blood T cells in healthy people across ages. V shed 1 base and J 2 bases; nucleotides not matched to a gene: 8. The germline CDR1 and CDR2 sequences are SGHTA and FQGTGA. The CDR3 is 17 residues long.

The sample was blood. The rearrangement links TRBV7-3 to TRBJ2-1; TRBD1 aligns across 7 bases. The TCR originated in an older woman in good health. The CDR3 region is CASSLRGGVATYNEQFF. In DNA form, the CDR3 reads TGTGCCAGCAGCTTAAGAGGGGGCGTAGCGACCTACAATGAGCAGTTCTTC.